This is a list of T cell receptor beta chains from one sample in a study of blood T cell repertoires in COVID-19. Profiled with immunoSEQ multiplex PCR; TCRdb holds only in-frame clones, not every one. In the table there are 210,000 or so clones, 85% to 90% of which are singletons. Input material: peripheral blood. These receptors all stem from a woman between 55 and 75 years old with acute or convalescent COVID-19. Both conserved end residues are part of each CDR3. A D gene is named only where the DNA matches it firmly. Expanded clones get a size class; other rows say once, few or many, or leave the size out.

V	size	D	J	DNA	CDR3
TRBV18	.	.	TRBJ1-5	TGTGCCAGCTCTATGGACCGGGACACCGATCCGCCCCAGCATTTT	CASSMDRDTDPPQHF
TRBV6-1	.	TRBD2	TRBJ2-7	TGTGCCAGCAGTGATATCGGGACTAGCGGGACCACCTACGAGCAGTACTTC	CASSDIGTSGTTYEQYF
TRBV28	once	TRBD1	TRBJ1-6	TGTGCCAGCAGTTTATCCCCCGACAGGGTTTTACCCCTCCACTTT	CASSLSPDRVLPLHF
TRBV18	.	.	TRBJ1-1	TGTGCCAGCTCACCCGAGGTAGAAGCTTTCTTT	CASSPEVEAFF
TRBV5-1	.	TRBD2	TRBJ2-3	TGCGCCAGCAGCCCTTCGACTAGCGGTACAGATACGCAGTATTTT	CASSPSTSGTDTQYF
TRBV28	.	TRBD2	TRBJ2-2	TGTGCCAGCAGGACGGGAGGGGGGAGCGGGGAGCTGTTTTTT	CASRTGGGSGELFF
TRBV6-6	.	.	TRBJ1-2	TGTGCCAGCAGTCGGTATACTTCGACAAGCCTTAACTATGGCTACACCTTC	CASSRYTSTSLNYGYTF
TRBV6-5	.	TRBD1	TRBJ2-7	TGTGCCAGCAGGAGAGGACAGGGAGTATACGAGCAGTACTTC	CASRRGQGVYEQYF
TRBV30	.	TRBD1	TRBJ1-5	TGTGCCTGGGGGACAGGGCAGAATCAGCCCCAGCATTTT	CAWGTGQNQPQHF
TRBV9	.	TRBD1	TRBJ2-7	TGTGCCAGCAGCGGGGGGACAGGGAGCTCCTACGAGCAGTACTTC	CASSGGTGSSYEQYF
TRBV3-1/TRBV3-2	.	.	TRBJ2-4	TGTGCCAGCAGCCAGGCAAACATTCAGTACTTC	CASSQANIQYF
TRBV12-3/TRBV12-4	many	.	TRBJ1-2	TGTGCCAGCACCCTCAGGCGTAACTATGGCTACACCTTC	CASTLRRNYGYTF
TRBV6-5	.	.	TRBJ1-2	TGTGCCAGCAGTTATGATCGGAGGACCTATGGCTACACCTTC	CASSYDRRTYGYTF
TRBV28	.	TRBD2	TRBJ2-1	TGTGCCAGCAAGAAAGGACTAGCGGTCAGGGCTAATGAGCAGTTCTTC	CASKKGLAVRANEQFF
TRBV18	.	.	TRBJ1-3	TGTGCCAGCTCACCACCATCGTCGGACACCATATATTTT	CASSPPSSDTIYF
TRBV6-2/TRBV6-3	.	.	TRBJ1-1	TGTGCCAGCAGTCATGGAGGGGAAGCTTTCTTT	CASSHGGEAFF
TRBV7-8	.	.	TRBJ1-1	TGTGCCAGCAGCTTAGTGGTACAGACTGAAGCTTTCTTT	CASSLVVQTEAFF
TRBV7-9	.	TRBD1	TRBJ2-3	TGTGCCAGCAGCTTAAGGGGGCTCGGCACAGATACGCAGTATTTT	CASSLRGLGTDTQYF
TRBV4-3	.	.	TRBJ2-7	TGCGCCAGCAGCCAAGATCGATTGGGGCCTTGGGAGCAGTACTTC	CASSQDRLGPWEQYF
TRBV28	.	.	TRBJ1-1	TGTGCCAGCACCCCACGGGGGGGGCGCCGGGACACTGAAGCTTTCTTT	CASTPRGGRRDTEAFF
TRBV20-1	.	TRBD1	TRBJ2-3	TGCAGTGCTAGTAGCCTATCGGGACAGGGAACAGATACGCAGTATTTT	CSASSLSGQGTDTQYF
TRBV11-2	.	.	TRBJ2-5	TGTGCCAGCAGCAAAGCCTCGTTCCCCGGGGAGACCCAGTACTTC	CASSKASFPGETQYF
TRBV2	.	TRBD1	TRBJ1-5	TGTGCCAGCAGCCCGGGACAGGTCAATCAGCCCCAGCATTTT	CASSPGQVNQPQHF
TRBV6-5	.	TRBD1	TRBJ1-5	TGTGCCAGCAGACAGGGGGACGGCAATCAGCCCCAGCATTTT	CASRQGDGNQPQHF
TRBV2	.	TRBD1	TRBJ1-4	TGTGCCAGCAGTGAAGGGACAGGGCTTGAAAAACTGTTTTTT	CASSEGTGLEKLFF
TRBV10-3	.	TRBD1	TRBJ2-5	TGTGCCATCAGAACGCAGGGGGCTCGGGAAGAGACCCAGTACTTC	CAIRTQGAREETQYF
TRBV5-1	.	.	TRBJ2-7	TGCGCCAGCAGCGGGCAGGGGACCTACGAGCAGTACTTC	CASSGQGTYEQYF
TRBV7-9	.	.	TRBJ1-4	TGTGCCAGCAGCTTAGGATCGAGGAGCCAGCGGTCAACTAATGAAAAACTGTTTTTT	CASSLGSRSQRSTNEKLFF
TRBV6-5	.	.	TRBJ2-7	TGTGCCAGCAGTTACTCGGGGCAGGGTATTTACGAGCAGTACTTC	CASSYSGQGIYEQYF
TRBV5-4	.	TRBD2	TRBJ2-5	TGTGCCAGCAGCTTGGGGACTAGCGGGGGGGCTCCAGAGACCCAGTACTTC	CASSLGTSGGAPETQYF
TRBV27	.	TRBD1	TRBJ1-2	TGTGCCAGCAGTTCCGCCGGGACAGGGGTCTATGGCTACACCTTC	CASSSAGTGVYGYTF
TRBV5-4	.	.	TRBJ1-5	TGTGCCAGCAGCTTTGGGGGCGCCGGCAATCAGCCCCAGCATTTT	CASSFGGAGNQPQHF
TRBV2	.	TRBD1	TRBJ1-5	TGTGCCAGCAATGAGGACAGGGGCCAGCCCCAGCATTTT	CASNEDRGQPQHF
TRBV7-8	.	.	TRBJ2-3	TGTGCCAGCAGCCACCCAGGGTATTCAAGCACAGATACGCAGTATTTT	CASSHPGYSSTDTQYF
TRBV28	.	.	TRBJ1-1	TGTGCCAGCAGTTTGGGGGGGTACGAAGCTTTCTTT	CASSLGGYEAFF
TRBV10-3	once	TRBD2	TRBJ2-3	TGTGCCATCGCCAGCCGGGGGGCAGATACGCAGTATTTT	CAIASRGADTQYF
TRBV5-6	.	TRBD1	TRBJ2-3	TGTGCCAGCAGGCGGGACAGGGGTAGCACAGATACGCAGTATTTT	CASRRDRGSTDTQYF
TRBV5-1	.	.	TRBJ1-2	TGCGCCAGCAGCTTGGGCGGGGAGCCCTATGGCTACACCTTC	CASSLGGEPYGYTF
TRBV7-2	.	.	TRBJ2-5	TGTGCCAGCAGCTTAGTTGGCAGTATATACCAAGAGACCCAGTACTTC	CASSLVGSIYQETQYF
TRBV11-3	.	.	TRBJ2-6	TGTGCCAGCAGCCCCACTTCTGGGGCCAACGTCCTGACTTTC	CASSPTSGANVLTF
TRBV19	few	TRBD1	TRBJ1-5	TGTGCCAGTAGTCAGGGGGCAGGTCAGCCCCAGCATTTT	CASSQGAGQPQHF
TRBV7-9	few	.	TRBJ1-1	TGTGCCAGCAGCCTGGTCTGGGGGGGTCGGACTGAAGCTTTCTTT	CASSLVWGGRTEAFF
TRBV10-2	few	TRBD1	TRBJ1-2	TGCGCCAGCAACTCCGGGACAGGGTTGTCTGGAGAATCTGGCTACACCTTC	CASNSGTGLSGESGYTF
TRBV7-2	.	TRBD2	TRBJ2-2	TGTGCCAGCAGCTTAGGCTGGCGGGAGACCGGGGAGCTGTTTTTT	CASSLGWRETGELFF
TRBV2	.	TRBD1	TRBJ1-4	TGTGCCAGCAGCCGACAGGGAGAAAAACTGTTTTTT	CASSRQGEKLFF
TRBV28	.	.	TRBJ2-4	TGTGCCAGCAGTTTATGGACTCCGAACATTCAGTACTTC	CASSLWTPNIQYF
TRBV5-1	.	TRBD2	TRBJ2-1	TGCGCCAGCAGCACAATCACTAGCGGGAGGGCCTATGAGCAGTTCTTC	CASSTITSGRAYEQFF
TRBV2	.	.	TRBJ1-1	TGTGCCAGCAGTGAAGGGCAGATGAACACTGAAGCTTTCTTT	CASSEGQMNTEAFF
TRBV28	.	TRBD1	TRBJ1-2	TGTGCCAGCAGTTTAGGGGACAGGACTGGCTACACCTTC	CASSLGDRTGYTF
TRBV2	.	TRBD2	TRBJ2-7	TGTGCCAGCAGTGAGACGACGGGAGGGACCATAGCCTACGAGCAGTACTTC	CASSETTGGTIAYEQYF
TRBV11-2	few	TRBD2	TRBJ2-7	TGTGCCAGCAGAAAAAGCGGGGGGTCATCCTACGAGCAGTACTTC	CASRKSGGSSYEQYF
TRBV21-1	.	.	TRBJ2-3	TGTGCCAGCAGCGCACTCACAGATACGCAGTATTTT	CASSALTDTQYF
TRBV6-4	few	TRBD2	TRBJ2-5	TGTGCCAGCAGTGACTCCGCGGGAGCGACCCAGTACTTC	CASSDSAGATQYF